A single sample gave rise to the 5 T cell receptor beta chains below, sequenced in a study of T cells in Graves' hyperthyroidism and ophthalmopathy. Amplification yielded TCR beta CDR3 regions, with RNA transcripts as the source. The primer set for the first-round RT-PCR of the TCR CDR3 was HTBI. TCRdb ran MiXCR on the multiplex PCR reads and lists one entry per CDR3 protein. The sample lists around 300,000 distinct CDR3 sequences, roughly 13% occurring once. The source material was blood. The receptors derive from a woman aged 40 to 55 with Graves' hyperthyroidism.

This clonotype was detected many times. The CDR3 DNA sequence: TGTGCCAGCAGTTTAGGTGGGAGGGGGCAGTTTGAAGCTTTCTTT. Translated: CASSLGGRGQFEAFF. The V gene is TRBV27, the J gene TRBJ1-1, with 7 nucleotides matching TRBD1. Per the germline V gene, CDR1 is MNHEY and CDR2 is SMNVEV (reference sequence). Trimming took 2 bases from V and 7 from J; bases not matched to a gene: 10. CDR3 length equals 15 residues.

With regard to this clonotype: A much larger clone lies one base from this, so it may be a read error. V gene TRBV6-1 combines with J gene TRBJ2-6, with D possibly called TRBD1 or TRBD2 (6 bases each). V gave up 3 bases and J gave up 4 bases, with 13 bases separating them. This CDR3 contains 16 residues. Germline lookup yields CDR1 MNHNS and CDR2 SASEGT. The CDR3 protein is CASSESPGAGANVLTF. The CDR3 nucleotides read TGTGCCAGCAGTGAGTCCCCGGGGGCAGGGGCCAACGTCCTGACTTTC.

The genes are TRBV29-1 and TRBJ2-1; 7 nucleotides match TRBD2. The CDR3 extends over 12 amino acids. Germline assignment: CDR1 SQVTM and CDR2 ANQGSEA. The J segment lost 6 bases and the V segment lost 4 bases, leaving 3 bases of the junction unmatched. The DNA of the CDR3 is TGCAGCGTTGCAGGGACTACCAATGAGCAGTTCTTC. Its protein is CSVAGTTNEQFF.

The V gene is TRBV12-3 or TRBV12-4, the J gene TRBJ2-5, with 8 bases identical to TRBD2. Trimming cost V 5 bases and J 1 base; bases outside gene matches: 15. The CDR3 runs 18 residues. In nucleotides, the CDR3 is TGTGCCAGCAGTGAATTGCCGAGAAGCGGGAGTTCCCAAGAGACCCAGTACTTC. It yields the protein CASSELPRSGSSQETQYF.

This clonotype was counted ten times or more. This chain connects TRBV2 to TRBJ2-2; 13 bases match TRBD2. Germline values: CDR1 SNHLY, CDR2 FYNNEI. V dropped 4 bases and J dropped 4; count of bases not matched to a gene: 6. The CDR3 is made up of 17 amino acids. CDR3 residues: CASSALAGGPRTGELFF. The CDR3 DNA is TGTGCCAGCAGTGCACTAGCGGGAGGGCCACGCACCGGGGAGCTGTTTTTT.